Presented here are 13 T cell receptor beta chains from one specimen sequenced in a study of vaccination and CD4 T cells after COVID-19. Treatment denoted: roughly 11-day PBMC culture with coronavirus spike peptide pools or control peptides (ViraFEST assay). Antigen specificity for these receptors is unknown. At the Johns Hopkins FTIC core, DNA taken from cultured CD4+ T cells was sequenced by way of the Oncomine TCR Beta short-read assay. TCRdb ran MiXCR on the PCR reads and lists one entry per CDR3 protein. The sample holds about 16,000 distinct CDR3 sequences; around half are singletons and the top ten take 10% to 15%. The sample was CD4+ T cells from blood, cultured in vitro. The source of these receptors is a human donor who had recovered from COVID-19.

The V gene is TRBV2, the J gene TRBJ1-2; possibly TRBD1 for D (5 bases). The length of the CDR3 is 13 residues. Trimming pared 4 bases from V and 6 bases from J, leaving 12 bases between. Germline V gene lookup returns CDR1 SNHLY and CDR2 FYNNEI. This CDR3 reads CASSGSGGHGYTF. In DNA, the CDR3 is TGTGCCAGCAGTGGATCCGGGGGACATGGCTACACCTTC.

V is TRBV20-1 and J is TRBJ2-1; 10 bases are a match to TRBD2. Looked up from germline, CDR1 is DFQATT and CDR2 is SNEGSKA (reference sequence). The CDR3 is 16 residues long. The V gene end was trimmed by 6 bases and the J gene end by 0 bases; junction bases not matched to a gene: 8. The DNA for the CDR3 is TGCAGTGCCGTCCCTAGCGGGGGTAGCTCCTACAATGAGCAGTTCTTC. Protein: CSAVPSGGSSYNEQFF.

This clonotype was observed a few times. The CDR3 protein is CASSFRLPRQITDTQYF. DNA for the CDR3: TGTGCCAGCAGCTTCCGACTCCCACGGCAAATCACAGATACGCAGTATTTT. V gene TRBV11-2 combines with J gene TRBJ2-3; D uncertain. Per germline, CDR1 SGHAT and CDR2 FQNNGV. The CDR3 loop spans 17 amino acids. Trimming stripped 3 bases from V and 2 bases from J, with 18 bases between.

This chain links TRBV7-2 with TRBJ1-2; D call uncertain. V was shortened by 2 bases and J by 3 bases, with 16 bases between the two germline ends. The CDR3 length is 16 residues. The germline V gene has CDR1 SGHTA and CDR2 FQGNSA. This CDR3 is CASSLTQHGWDYGYTF. The CDR3 DNA reads TGTGCCAGCAGCTTAACTCAACACGGATGGGACTATGGCTACACCTTC.

The chain recombines TRBV2 with TRBJ1-3, with D tentatively TRBD1 (6 bases). The V and J ends lost 6 bases and 7 bases respectively, with 22 bases between them. Germline V lookup: CDR1 SNHLY, CDR2 FYNNEI. The CDR3 totals 16 residues. CDR3 loop: CASSLQRTAAVNTIYF. DNA of the CDR3: TGTGCCAGCAGCCTACAACGGACAGCCGCAGTGAACACCATATATTTT.

The chain employs TRBV20-1 and TRBJ1-6; TRBD1 aligns across 8 bases. Germline CDR1 and CDR2: DFQATT and SNEGSKA (reference sequence). Trimming removed 2 bases from V and 10 bases from J; junction bases left unmatched: 10. This CDR3 has 15 amino acids. CDR3 bases: TGCAGTGCTAGAACCACCGGGACAGGTGAATCACCCCTCCACTTT. Translation gives CSARTTGTGESPLHF.

V usage is TRBV5-1 and J usage is TRBJ2-7; tentatively, D is TRBD1 (6 bases). This CDR3 spans 13 amino acids. The ends were cut back, 4 bases at V and 1 base at J, with 9 bases in the middle. Germline lookup yields CDR1 SGHRS and CDR2 YFSETQ. In DNA form, the CDR3 reads TGCGCCAGCAGCCGTGGACAGTCCTACGAGCAGTACTTC. The encoded protein is CASSRGQSYEQYF.

The rearrangement links TRBV27 to TRBJ2-1; 11 bases line up with TRBD2. V lost 2 bases, J lost 8 bases, and 11 bases stayed unmatched. Germline-derived CDR1 and CDR2 are MNHEY and SMNVEV (reference sequence). The CDR3 sequence is 17 residues long. The CDR3 DNA is TGTGCCAGCAGTTTACCAATAGCGGGAGGGAGTAAAGATGAGCAGTTCTTC. As protein: CASSLPIAGGSKDEQFF.

The J gene is TRBJ2-1, the V gene TRBV4-2, with a weak D call TRBD1 (5 bases). The DNA end lines up better with TRBJ2-7; the J call may be wrong. The CDR3 has 14 amino acids. Germline V lookup: CDR1 LGHNA, CDR2 YNFKEQ. DNA of the CDR3: TGTGCCAGCAGCTCCGTTGGGGCGGACTACGAGCAGTACTTC. It specifies CASSSVGADYEQYF.

This sequence joins TRBV9 and TRBJ2-7, with D possibly being TRBD2 (7 bases). Trimming shortened V by 2 bases and J by 5 bases, and 11 bases separated the two germline ends. The CDR3 sequence is 13 residues long. The germline V gene encodes CDR1 SGDLS and CDR2 YYNGEE. CDR3 residues: CASSVGGGHEQYF. The DNA for the CDR3 is TGTGCCAGCAGCGTCGGCGGGGGCCACGAGCAGTACTTC. Combining the CDR3 with reference TRBV9 and TRBJ2-7 gives the whole variable domain DSGVTQTPKHLITATGQRVTLRCSPRSGDLSVYWYQQSLDQGLQFLIQYYNGEERAKGNILERFSAQQFPDLHSELNLSSLELGDSALYFCASSVGGGHEQYFGPGTRLTVT.

This chain uses TRBV20-1 with TRBJ2-1, with 12 bases identical to TRBD1. Per the germline V gene, CDR1 is DFQATT and CDR2 is SNEGSKA (reference sequence). The CDR3 is made up of 13 amino acids. Losses at the gene ends were 6 bases for V and 9 bases for J; bases not matched to a gene: 6. The chain's CDR3 is CSAAGTGGTEQFF. CDR3 DNA: TGCAGTGCAGCCGGGACAGGGGGCACTGAGCAGTTCTTC.

This clonotype was counted a few times. The rearrangement joins TRBV6-1 to TRBJ1-5; 12 nucleotides align to TRBD1. The CDR3 sequence is 16 residues long. With 5 bases clipped from V and 6 bases from J, the junction kept 8 bases outside the gene matches. Per germline, CDR1 MNHNS and CDR2 SASEGT. As DNA, the CDR3 is TGTGCCAGCAGTCTCTCGGGGACAGGGGGCGGTCAGCCCCAGCATTTT. Its protein product is CASSLSGTGGGQPQHF.

This rearrangement joins TRBV20-1 to TRBJ2-1; TRBD2 matches at 7 bases. The CDR3 spans 15 residues. Per the germline V gene, CDR1 is DFQATT and CDR2 is SNEGSKA (reference sequence). Trimming took 3 bases from V and 5 from J; bases not matched to a gene: 10. Here the CDR3 DNA reads TGCAGTGCTAGGGGGCGGGAGCCTCGGGACAATGAGCAGTTCTTC. Encoded protein: CSARGREPRDNEQFF.